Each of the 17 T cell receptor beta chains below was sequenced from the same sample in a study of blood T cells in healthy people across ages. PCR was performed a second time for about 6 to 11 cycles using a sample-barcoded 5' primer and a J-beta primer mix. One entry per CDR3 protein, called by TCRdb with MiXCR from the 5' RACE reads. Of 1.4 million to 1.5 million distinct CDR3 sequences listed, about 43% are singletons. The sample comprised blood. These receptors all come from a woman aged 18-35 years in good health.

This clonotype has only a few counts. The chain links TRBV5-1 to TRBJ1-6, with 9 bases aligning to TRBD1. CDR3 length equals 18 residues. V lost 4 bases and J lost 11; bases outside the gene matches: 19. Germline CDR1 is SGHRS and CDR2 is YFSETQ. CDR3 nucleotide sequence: TGCGCCAGCAGCAAGAAGGGACAGGGCCCCTCAACGGCGGCACCCCTCCACTTT. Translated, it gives CASSKKGQGPSTAAPLHF.

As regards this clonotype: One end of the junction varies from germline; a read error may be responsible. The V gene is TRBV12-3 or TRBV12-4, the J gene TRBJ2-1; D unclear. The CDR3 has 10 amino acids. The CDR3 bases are TGTGCCAGCAGGTACAGTGAGCAGTTCTTC. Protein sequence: CASRYSEQFF.

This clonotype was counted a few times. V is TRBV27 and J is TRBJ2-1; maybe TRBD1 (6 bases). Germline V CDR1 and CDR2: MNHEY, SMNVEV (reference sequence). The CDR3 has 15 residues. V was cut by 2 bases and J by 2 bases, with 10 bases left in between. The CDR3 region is CASSLGDTPYNEQFF. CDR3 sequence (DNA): TGTGCCAGCAGTTTAGGGGACACCCCCTACAATGAGCAGTTCTTC.

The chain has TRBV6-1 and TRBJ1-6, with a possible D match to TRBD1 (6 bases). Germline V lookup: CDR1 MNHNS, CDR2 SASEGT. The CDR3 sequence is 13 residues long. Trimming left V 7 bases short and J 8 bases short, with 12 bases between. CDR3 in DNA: TGTGCCAGCAATGACAGGAGTTATTCACCCCTCCACTTT. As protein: CASNDRSYSPLHF.

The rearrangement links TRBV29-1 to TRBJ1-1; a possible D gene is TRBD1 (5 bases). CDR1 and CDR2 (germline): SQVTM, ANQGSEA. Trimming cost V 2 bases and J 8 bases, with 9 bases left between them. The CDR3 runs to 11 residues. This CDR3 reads CSVEIGTEAFF. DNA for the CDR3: TGCAGCGTTGAAATAGGGACCGAAGCTTTCTTT. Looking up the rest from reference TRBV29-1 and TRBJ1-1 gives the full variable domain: SAVISQKPSRDICQRGTSLTIQCQVDSQVTMMFWYRQQPGQSLTLIATANQGSEATYESGFVIDKFPISRPNLTFSTLTVSNMSPEDSSIYLCSVEIGTEAFFGQGTRLTVV.

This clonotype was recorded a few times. CDR3 sequence: CASSAQRADNEQFF. The CDR3 region has the DNA TGCGCCAGCAGCGCGCAGCGGGCGGACAATGAGCAGTTCTTC. The chain employs TRBV4-1 and TRBJ2-1; TRBD2 is a possible D gene (6 bases). V was trimmed by 5 bases and J by 5 bases, leaving 13 bases between them. The CDR3 has 14 residues. From germline, CDR1 is MGHRA and CDR2 YSYEKL.

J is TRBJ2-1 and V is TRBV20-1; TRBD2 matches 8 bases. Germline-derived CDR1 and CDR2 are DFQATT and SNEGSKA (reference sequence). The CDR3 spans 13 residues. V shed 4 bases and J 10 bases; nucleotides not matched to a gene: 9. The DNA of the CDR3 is TGCAGTGCTACTTCTAGCGGGTTCGGGGAGCAGTTCTTC. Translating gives CSATSSGFGEQFF.

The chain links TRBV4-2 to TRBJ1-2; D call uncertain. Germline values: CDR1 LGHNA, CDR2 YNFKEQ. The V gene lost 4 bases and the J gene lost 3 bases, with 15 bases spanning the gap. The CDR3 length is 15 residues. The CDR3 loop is CASSPDRRVDYGYTF. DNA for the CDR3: TGTGCCAGCAGCCCAGATCGGAGGGTGGACTATGGCTACACCTTC.

The CDR3 here is CASSLRDRGSQYF. CDR3 DNA: TGTGCCAGCAGTTTACGGGACAGGGGGTCCCAGTACTTC. The chain employs TRBV12-3 or TRBV12-4 and TRBJ2-7; 11 bases line up with TRBD1. The CDR3 is 13 amino acids. V lost 2 bases, J lost 10 bases, and 4 bases stayed unmatched.

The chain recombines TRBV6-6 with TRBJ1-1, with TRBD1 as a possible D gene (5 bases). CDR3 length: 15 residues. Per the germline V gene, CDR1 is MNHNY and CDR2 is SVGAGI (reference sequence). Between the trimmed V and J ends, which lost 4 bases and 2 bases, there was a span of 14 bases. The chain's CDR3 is CASSSGGRTNTEAFF. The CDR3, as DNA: TGTGCCAGCAGTTCCGGGGGTCGGACTAACACTGAAGCTTTCTTT.

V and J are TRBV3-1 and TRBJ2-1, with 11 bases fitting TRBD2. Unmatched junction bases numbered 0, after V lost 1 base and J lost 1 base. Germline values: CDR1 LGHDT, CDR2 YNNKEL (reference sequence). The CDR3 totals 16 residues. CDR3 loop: CASSQGTSGSYNEQFF. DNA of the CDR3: TGTGCCAGCAGCCAAGGGACTAGCGGGTCCTACAATGAGCAGTTCTTC.

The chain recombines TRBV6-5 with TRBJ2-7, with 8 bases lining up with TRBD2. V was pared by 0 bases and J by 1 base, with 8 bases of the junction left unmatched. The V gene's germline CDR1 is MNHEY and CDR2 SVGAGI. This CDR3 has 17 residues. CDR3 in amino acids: CASSYSFGLAGSYEQYF. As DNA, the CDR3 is TGTGCCAGCAGTTACTCGTTCGGATTAGCGGGATCCTACGAGCAGTACTTC.

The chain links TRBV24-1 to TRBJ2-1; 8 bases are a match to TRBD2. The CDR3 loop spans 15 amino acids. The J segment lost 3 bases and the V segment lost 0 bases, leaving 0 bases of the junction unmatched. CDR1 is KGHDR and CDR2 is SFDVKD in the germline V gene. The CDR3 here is CATSDLSGGYNEQFF. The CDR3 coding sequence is TGTGCCACCAGTGATTTGAGCGGGGGCTACAATGAGCAGTTCTTC.

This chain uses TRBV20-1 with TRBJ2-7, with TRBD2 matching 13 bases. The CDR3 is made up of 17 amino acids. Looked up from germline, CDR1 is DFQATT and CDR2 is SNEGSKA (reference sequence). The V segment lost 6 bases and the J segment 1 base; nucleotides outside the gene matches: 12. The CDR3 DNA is TGCAGTGCCCCTCCGGGACTAGCGGGGAAGCTGTCCTACGAGCAGTACTTC. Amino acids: CSAPPGLAGKLSYEQYF.

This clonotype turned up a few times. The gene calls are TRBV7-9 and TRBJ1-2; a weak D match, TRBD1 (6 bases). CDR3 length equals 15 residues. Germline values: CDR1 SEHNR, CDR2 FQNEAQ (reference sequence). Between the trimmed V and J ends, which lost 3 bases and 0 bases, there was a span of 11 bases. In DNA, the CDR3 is TGTGCCAGCAGCTTCGGAGGGGGGCCTAACTATGGCTACACCTTC. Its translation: CASSFGGGPNYGYTF.

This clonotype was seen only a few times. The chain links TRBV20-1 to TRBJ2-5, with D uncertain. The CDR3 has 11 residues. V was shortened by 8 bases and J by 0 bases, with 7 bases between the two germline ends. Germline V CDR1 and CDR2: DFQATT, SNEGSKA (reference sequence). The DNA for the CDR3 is TGCAGTCCGCAGAACCAAGAGACCCAGTACTTC. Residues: CSPQNQETQYF.

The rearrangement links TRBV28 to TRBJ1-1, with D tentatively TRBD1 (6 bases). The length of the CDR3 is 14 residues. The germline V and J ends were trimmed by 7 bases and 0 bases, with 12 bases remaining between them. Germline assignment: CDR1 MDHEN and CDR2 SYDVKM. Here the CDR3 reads CASNLGHMNTEAFF. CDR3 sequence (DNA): TGTGCCAGCAACCTGGGACACATGAACACTGAAGCTTTCTTT.